The 20 T cell receptor beta chains in this list originate from one sample, sequenced in a study of blood T cell repertoires in COVID-19. Data came from immunoSEQ multiplex PCR; TCRdb stores just in-frame clones and leaves some out. The sample has about 140,000 clones; around 87% are singletons. Sequences were obtained from peripheral blood. Receptor source: a human donor in a cohort sampled during active COVID-19.

There are a few counts of this clone. The chain links TRBV11-2 to TRBJ2-7; TRBD2 matches 14 bases. Trimming took 4 bases from V and 3 from J; bases not matched to a gene: 2. This CDR3 region has 15 residues. From germline, CDR1 is SGHAT and CDR2 FQNNGV. The CDR3 region is CASSSGTSGGYEQYF. The CDR3 DNA is TGTGCCAGCAGCTCTGGGACTAGCGGGGGCTACGAGCAGTACTTC. The whole variable domain, filled in from reference TRBV11-2 and TRBJ2-7, reads EAGVAQSPRYKIIEKRQSVAFWCNPISGHATLYWYQQILGQGPKLLIQFQNNGVVDDSQLPKDRFSAERLKGVDSTLKIQPAKLEDSAVYLCASSSGTSGGYEQYFGPGTRLTVT.

This chain links TRBV14 with TRBJ2-1, with D hard to call. The CDR3 runs to 15 residues. CDR1 and CDR2 (germline): SGHDN, FVKESK. V lost 6 bases, J lost 0 bases, and 12 bases lay in between. This CDR3 is CASRASWSSYNEQFF. As DNA, the CDR3 is TGTGCCAGCAGGGCGAGTTGGAGCTCCTACAATGAGCAGTTCTTC. The variable domain in full, completed from reference TRBV14 and TRBJ2-1, reads EAGVTQFPSHSVIEKGQTVTLRCDPISGHDNLYWYRRVMGKEIKFLLHFVKESKQDESGMPNNRFLAERTGGTYSTLKVQPAELEDSGVYFCASRASWSSYNEQFFGPGTRLTVL.

The rearrangement links TRBV9 to TRBJ2-5; D is undetermined. Germline V gene data show CDR1 as SGDLS and CDR2 as YYNGEE. Trimming stripped 0 bases from V and 1 base from J, with 10 bases between. CDR3 length: 15 amino acids. Here the CDR3 DNA reads TGTGCCAGCAGCGTAGGAGGAATAGGCCAAGAGACCCAGTACTTC. As protein: CASSVGGIGQETQYF. The entire variable domain, with the rest obtained from reference TRBV9 and TRBJ2-5, is as follows: DSGVTQTPKHLITATGQRVTLRCSPRSGDLSVYWYQQSLDQGLQFLIQYYNGEERAKGNILERFSAQQFPDLHSELNLSSLELGDSALYFCASSVGGIGQETQYFGPGTRLLVL.

J is TRBJ2-7 and V is TRBV18; 7 nucleotides line up with TRBD1. The CDR3 length is 15 residues. The V gene's germline CDR1 is KGHSH and CDR2 LQKENI. V dropped 3 bases and J dropped 0; count of bases not matched to a gene: 5. CDR3 protein: CASSPGTASSYEQYF. In DNA form, the CDR3 reads TGTGCCAGCTCACCCGGGACAGCGAGCTCCTACGAGCAGTACTTC.

This chain uses TRBV9 with TRBJ2-2, with a weak D call TRBD2 (7 bases). Looked up from germline, CDR1 is SGDLS and CDR2 is YYNGEE. This CDR3 has 15 residues. With 4 bases removed from V and 4 bases from J, the gap between germline ends came to 14 bases. Here the CDR3 reads CASSQGGASTGELFF. CDR3 in DNA: TGTGCCAGCAGCCAAGGGGGGGCGAGCACCGGGGAGCTGTTTTTT.

This clone was seen many times. The chain links TRBV5-1 to TRBJ2-7; TRBD1 might be the D (6 bases). Germline CDR1 reads SGHRS; CDR2 reads YFSETQ. Trimming pared 0 bases from V and 6 bases from J, leaving 13 bases between. The CDR3 runs to 14 residues. CDR3 loop: CASSLEGRGFEQYF. For the CDR3, the DNA is TGCGCCAGCAGCTTGGAGGGCAGGGGTTTCGAGCAGTACTTC.

The V and J genes are TRBV7-3 and TRBJ2-1, with a weak D call TRBD2 (6 bases). Germline V gives CDR1 SGHTA, CDR2 FQGTGA. The V and J ends lost 5 bases and 0 bases respectively, with 14 bases between them. The CDR3 extends over 16 amino acids. As DNA, the CDR3 is TGTGCCAGCAGCCTGACCGGGACTGCCTCCTACAATGAGCAGTTCTTC. Translated, it gives CASSLTGTASYNEQFF.

The V gene is TRBV27, the J gene TRBJ2-1; the match to TRBD2 covers 9 bases. The CDR3 sequence is 15 residues long. Germline V gene sequence: CDR1 MNHEY, CDR2 SMNVEV (reference sequence). Trimming at V came to 8 bases and at J to 5 bases, leaving 10 bases not matched to a gene. The CDR3 here is CASGPSGLADNEQFF. CDR3 nucleotide sequence: TGTGCCAGCGGTCCCTCGGGACTAGCCGACAATGAGCAGTTCTTC.

V is TRBV6-5 and J is TRBJ2-3, with D possibly matching TRBD2 (5 bases). CDR1 MNHEY and CDR2 SVGAGI come from the germline V gene. Trimming stripped 7 bases from V and 0 bases from J, with 11 bases between. This CDR3 spans 14 amino acids. The CDR3 protein is CASKYGDSTDTQYF. Here the CDR3 DNA reads TGTGCCAGCAAGTACGGGGATAGCACAGATACGCAGTATTTT.

Concerning this clone itself: One end of the junction is discordant with germline, which a read error may explain. The genes are TRBV6-5 and TRBJ1-1, with a weak D call TRBD1 (5 bases). The CDR3 covers 14 residues. Germline V gives CDR1 MNHEY, CDR2 SVGAGI. Here the CDR3 reads CASSYSRGYTEAFF. CDR3 DNA sequence: TGTGCCAGCAGCTACTCGCGGGGGTACACTGAAGCTTTCTTT.

The CDR3 reads CASIISGEPTGELFF. In nucleotides, the CDR3 is TGTGCCAGCATCATCTCGGGGGAGCCGACCGGGGAGCTGTTTTTT. The rearrangement joins TRBV5-6 to TRBJ2-2, with D maybe TRBD2 (6 bases). This CDR3 region has 15 residues. Germline V gives CDR1 SGHDT, CDR2 YYEEEE. The V end was cut by 6 bases, the J end by 5 bases, with 17 bases between.

V is TRBV28 and J is TRBJ2-3, with 10 bases aligning to TRBD2. Looked up from germline, CDR1 is MDHEN and CDR2 is SYDVKM. The CDR3 consists of 13 residues. The J segment lost 6 bases and the V segment lost 5 bases, leaving 2 bases of the junction unmatched. The CDR3 is CASSGTSVDTQYF. In DNA, the CDR3 is TGTGCCAGCAGTGGGACTAGCGTGGATACGCAGTATTTT.

The rearrangement links TRBV5-1 to TRBJ2-7; tentative D call: TRBD1 (6 bases). V lost 2 bases and J lost 6, with 9 bases in between. The CDR3 contains 12 residues. Germline V gene data show CDR1 as SGHRS and CDR2 as YFSETQ. DNA of the CDR3: TGCGCCAGCAGCTTACAGGGAAGCGAGCAGTACTTC. Amino acids: CASSLQGSEQYF. The full variable domain, rest sourced from reference TRBV5-1 and TRBJ2-7, is KAGVTQTPRYLIKTRGQQVTLSCSPISGHRSVSWYQQTPGQGLQFLFEYFSETQRNKGNFPGRFSGRQFSNSRSEMNVSTLELGDSALYLCASSLQGSEQYFGPGTRLTVT.

J is TRBJ2-5 and V is TRBV3-1 (or the pseudogene TRBV3-2); TRBD2 is a possible D gene (6 bases). V was trimmed by 5 bases and J by 3 bases, leaving 16 bases between them. The CDR3 totals 15 residues. Per germline, CDR1 LGHDT and CDR2 YNNKEL (reference sequence). The CDR3 DNA follows: TGTGCCAGCAGCAAGTTGTCGGCGGGAAAAGAGACCCAGTACTTC. It yields the protein CASSKLSAGKETQYF.

Of note for this clone: The sample carries other DNA sequences with the same CDR3. The CDR3 here is CAWRLAGGRTGELFF. CDR3 bases: TGTGCCTGGAGGCTAGCGGGGGGTCGGACCGGGGAGCTGTTTTTT. The chain carries TRBV30 and TRBJ2-2, with 11 bases that match TRBD2. CDR1 is GTSNPN and CDR2 is SVGIG in the germline V gene (reference sequence). This CDR3 is 15 amino acids long. Germline trimming cut 3 bases from V and 5 bases from J; bases unmatched to any gene: 5.

This clone is a singleton in its sample. The J gene is TRBJ1-2, the V gene TRBV5-1; D uncertain. Germline V gene data show CDR1 as SGHRS and CDR2 as YFSETQ. CDR3 length equals 12 residues. The V end was cut by 4 bases, the J end by 5 bases, with 9 bases between. CDR3 bases: TGCGCCAGCAGCGCGACACGTTATGGCTACACCTTC. It codes for CASSATRYGYTF.

The rearrangement uses TRBV7-9 and TRBJ2-1, with 12 bases aligning to TRBD2. V trimming: 0 bases; J trimming: 9 bases; junction bases outside the gene matches: 6. Germline CDR1 and CDR2: SEHNR and FQNEAQ (reference sequence). CDR3 length equals 16 residues. As DNA, the CDR3 is TGTGCCAGCAGCTTAGCTGGACTAGCGGGGAGGGGTGAGCAGTTCTTC. Protein: CASSLAGLAGRGEQFF.

The CDR3 protein is CASTLGLGEAFF. As DNA, the CDR3 is TGTGCCAGCACCCTGGGGCTTGGTGAAGCTTTCTTT. This chain links TRBV28 with TRBJ1-1; D is perhaps TRBD1 (5 bases). The CDR3 has 12 amino acids. Germline assignment: CDR1 MDHEN and CDR2 SYDVKM. Between the trimmed V and J ends, which lost 7 bases and 7 bases, there was a span of 13 bases.

The genes are TRBV7-2 and TRBJ2-1, with 10 bases fitting TRBD1. CDR1 and CDR2 (germline): SGHTA, FQGNSA. CDR3 size: 14 residues. V shed 7 bases, J shed 8 bases, and the junction held 8 bases outside the gene matches. The CDR3, as DNA: TGTGCCAGCACCCGGGACAGGGGAAGACATGAGCAGTTCTTC. It yields the protein CASTRDRGRHEQFF.

The chain is built from TRBV5-1 and TRBJ2-3; D is unresolved. CDR1 is SGHRS and CDR2 is YFSETQ in the germline V gene. The CDR3 is made up of 17 amino acids. V was clipped by 0 bases and J by 6 bases, with 20 bases between them. Here the CDR3 reads CASSLVGSSGIRDTQYF. Written as DNA, the CDR3 is TGCGCCAGCAGCTTGGTTGGGTCTAGTGGAATTCGTGATACGCAGTATTTT.